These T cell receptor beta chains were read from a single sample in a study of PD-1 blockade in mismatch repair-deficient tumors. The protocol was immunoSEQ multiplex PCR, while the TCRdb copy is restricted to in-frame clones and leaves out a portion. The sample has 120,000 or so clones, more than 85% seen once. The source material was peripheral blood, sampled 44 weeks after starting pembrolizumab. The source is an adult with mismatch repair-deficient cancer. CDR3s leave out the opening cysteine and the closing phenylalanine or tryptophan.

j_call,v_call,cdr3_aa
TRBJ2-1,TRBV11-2,ASSSLAGGHRAWGEQF
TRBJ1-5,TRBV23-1,ASSRITGNSNQPQH
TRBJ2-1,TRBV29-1,SVDRGRAYNEQF
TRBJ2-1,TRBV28,ASTWDFSYNEQF
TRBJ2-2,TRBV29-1,SGSGRASGELF
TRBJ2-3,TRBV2,ASRTGGGTDTQY
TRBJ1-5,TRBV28,ASSLVFYSNQPQH
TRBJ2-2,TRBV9,ASSVAPNTGELF
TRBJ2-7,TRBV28,ASTSGYEQY
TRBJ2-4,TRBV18,ASSVVAGRRDIQY
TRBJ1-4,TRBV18,ASSQGPSNEKLF
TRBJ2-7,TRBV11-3,ASSRRGRAGGEGYEQY
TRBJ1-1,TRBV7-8,ASSPGQKNTEAF
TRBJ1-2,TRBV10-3,AARRGELANYGYT
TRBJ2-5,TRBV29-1,SAEGRDQETQY
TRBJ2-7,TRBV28,ASIVTGSYEQY
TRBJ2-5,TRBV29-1,SVHQVQETQY
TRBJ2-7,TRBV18,ASSLTDSYEQY
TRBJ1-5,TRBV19,ASSIGGQGGQPQH
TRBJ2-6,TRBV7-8,ASSSRTGGTSGANVLT
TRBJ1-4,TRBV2,ASSPQGGQGATNEKLF
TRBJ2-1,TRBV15,ATSRVGGKDNEQF
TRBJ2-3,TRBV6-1,ASRKGQGATDTQY
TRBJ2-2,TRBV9,ASSPGTGWVGELF
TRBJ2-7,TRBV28,ASSLQGFEQY
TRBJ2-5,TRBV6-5,ASSNRQGAGETQY
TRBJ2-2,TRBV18,ASSMAGTGELF
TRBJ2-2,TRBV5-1,ASTPMRRGTGELF
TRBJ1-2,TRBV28,ASSSHDSAYGYT
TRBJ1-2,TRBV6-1,ASSRDRGSEGYT
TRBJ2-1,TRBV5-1,ASSLPSANNEQF
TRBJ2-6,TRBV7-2,ASSSPANVLT
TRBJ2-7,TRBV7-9,ASSFEAGGYEQY
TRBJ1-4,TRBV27,ASSLLSQGAGKLF
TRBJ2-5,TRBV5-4,ASSFGGSQETQY
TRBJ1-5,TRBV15,ATSRPTGMGNQPQH
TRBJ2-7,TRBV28,ASSPVGGVEQY
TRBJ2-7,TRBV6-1,ASSARGRRYEQY
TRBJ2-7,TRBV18,ASSRDHEQY
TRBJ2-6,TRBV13,ATRSEGSEANVLT
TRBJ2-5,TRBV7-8,ASSSRTGGETQY
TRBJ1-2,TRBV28,ASSLWAGGPNYGYT